Listed below are T cell receptor beta chains from one sample, sequenced in a study of a mutant IDH1 vaccine in newly diagnosed glioma. Profiled with immunoSEQ multiplex PCR; TCRdb holds only in-frame clones, not every one. Of about 67,000 clones listed, approximately 89% are singletons. These TCRs are of unknown antigen specificity. The material sequenced was PBMCs, taken from a glioma patient whose treatment included an IDH1 peptide vaccine. The receptor source for this set is a middle-aged man with glioma. Each CDR3 is given with its conserved first and last residue. D genes are given only for firm matches.

d_gene: TRBD1; j_gene: TRBJ1-3; v_gene: TRBV7-6; CDR3aa: CASSLKLGTGQGNTIYF; CDR3nt: TGTGCCAGCAGCTTAAAACTAGGGACAGGGCAAGGAAACACCATATATTTT
d_gene: .; j_gene: TRBJ1-1; v_gene: TRBV28; CDR3aa: CASSLAGPMNTEAFF; CDR3nt: TGTGCCAGCAGTTTGGCAGGCCCAATGAACACTGAAGCTTTCTTT
d_gene: .; j_gene: TRBJ1-4; v_gene: TRBV6-5; CDR3aa: CASSPRTDTNEKLFF; CDR3nt: TGTGCCAGCAGCCCCAGGACAGACACTAATGAAAAACTGTTTTTT
d_gene: .; j_gene: TRBJ1-4; v_gene: TRBV20-1; CDR3aa: CSGGSNEKLFF; CDR3nt: TGCAGTGGGGGGAGTAATGAAAAACTGTTTTTT
d_gene: .; j_gene: TRBJ2-3; v_gene: TRBV2; CDR3aa: CASSRDLTDTQYF; CDR3nt: TGTGCCAGCAGTCGGGACCTCACAGATACGCAGTATTTT
d_gene: TRBD1; j_gene: TRBJ1-3; v_gene: TRBV5-1; CDR3aa: CASSTGTELNTIYF; CDR3nt: TGCGCCAGCAGCACAGGGACAGAATTAAACACCATATATTTT
d_gene: TRBD2; j_gene: TRBJ2-7; v_gene: TRBV10-3; CDR3aa: CAVGLAGDYEQYF; CDR3nt: TGTGCCGTGGGACTAGCGGGGGACTACGAGCAGTACTTC
d_gene: .; j_gene: TRBJ2-5; v_gene: TRBV5-1; CDR3aa: CASSLAALGGETQYF; CDR3nt: TGCGCCAGCAGCTTGGCAGCACTCGGAGGCGAGACCCAGTACTTC
d_gene: TRBD1; j_gene: TRBJ1-3; v_gene: TRBV6-5; CDR3aa: CASSYGTGAYTIYF; CDR3nt: TGTGCCAGCAGTTACGGGACAGGGGCGTACACCATATATTTT
d_gene: .; j_gene: TRBJ1-4; v_gene: TRBV6-5; CDR3aa: CASRWPSRNEKLFF; CDR3nt: TGTGCCAGCAGATGGCCATCACGAAATGAAAAACTGTTTTTT
d_gene: TRBD2; j_gene: TRBJ2-1; v_gene: TRBV29-1; CDR3aa: CSVGETSGNEQFF; CDR3nt: TGCAGCGTTGGGGAGACTAGCGGCAATGAGCAGTTCTTC
d_gene: .; j_gene: TRBJ2-4; v_gene: TRBV19; CDR3aa: CASSIGAYDIQYF; CDR3nt: TGTGCCAGTAGTATAGGGGCTTATGACATTCAGTACTTC
d_gene: TRBD1; j_gene: TRBJ1-2; v_gene: TRBV28; CDR3aa: CASSLQGQAYYGYTF; CDR3nt: TGTGCCAGCAGTTTACAGGGACAGGCCTACTATGGCTACACCTTC
d_gene: TRBD1; j_gene: TRBJ2-7; v_gene: TRBV14; CDR3aa: CASSQWLGQGDEQYF; CDR3nt: TGTGCCAGCAGCCAATGGTTGGGACAGGGGGACGAGCAGTACTTC
d_gene: .; j_gene: TRBJ1-1; v_gene: TRBV25-1; CDR3aa: CASSELGGPEAFF; CDR3nt: TGTGCCAGCAGTGAACTAGGGGGGCCTGAAGCTTTCTTT
d_gene: .; j_gene: TRBJ2-2; v_gene: TRBV6-1; CDR3aa: CASSEFVGWRTTKDGELFF; CDR3nt: TGTGCCAGCAGTGAATTTGTGGGTTGGAGGACCACAAAAGACGGGGAGCTGTTTTTT
d_gene: .; j_gene: TRBJ1-1; v_gene: TRBV7-2; CDR3aa: CASSFRVTEAFF; CDR3nt: TGTGCCAGCAGCTTCCGGGTGACTGAAGCTTTCTTT
d_gene: TRBD2; j_gene: TRBJ2-1; v_gene: TRBV4-1; CDR3aa: CASSQGGLAGGPSNEQFF; CDR3nt: TGCGCCAGCAGCCAAGGGGGACTAGCGGGGGGTCCATCCAATGAGCAGTTCTTC
d_gene: .; j_gene: TRBJ2-2; v_gene: TRBV11-3; CDR3aa: CASSPRAGQGGELFF; CDR3nt: TGTGCCAGCAGCCCCCGGGCGGGGCAGGGCGGGGAGCTGTTTTTT
d_gene: TRBD1; j_gene: TRBJ2-7; v_gene: TRBV5-8; CDR3aa: CASRLQGAPAYEQYF; CDR3nt: TGTGCCAGCAGGTTACAGGGGGCCCCAGCCTACGAGCAGTACTTC
d_gene: .; j_gene: TRBJ1-2; v_gene: TRBV19; CDR3aa: CASSLGPIYTF; CDR3nt: TGTGCCAGTAGTCTGGGACCGATCTACACCTTC
d_gene: .; j_gene: TRBJ2-2; v_gene: TRBV5-8; CDR3aa: CASSLYTGMNTGELFF; CDR3nt: TGTGCCAGCAGCTTATATACAGGGATGAACACCGGGGAGCTGTTTTTT